The 16 T cell receptor beta chains below were found in one sample sequenced in a study of brain metastases from non-small cell lung cancer. Sequencing used immunoSEQ multiplex PCR; TCRdb keeps in-frame clones, though not all of them. The table has a few thousand clones, about 85% seen once. The sequenced sample consisted of primary lung tumor tissue. These receptors all stem from a donor at least 40 years old with non-small cell lung cancer.

The V and J genes are TRBV14 and TRBJ2-2; possibly TRBD1 for D (6 bases). The CDR3 runs to 15 residues. Germline values: CDR1 SGHDN, CDR2 FVKESK. The V gene lost 6 bases and the J gene lost 1 base, with 12 bases spanning the gap. The CDR3 loop reads CASRPGHVNTGELFF. DNA of the CDR3: TGTGCCAGCAGACCGGGACATGTGAACACCGGGGAGCTGTTTTTT.

This clone was seen only once. Germline and junction disagree at one end, which may indicate a read error. V is TRBV7-7 and J is TRBJ1-3; 9 bases agree with TRBD1. The CDR3 consists of 16 residues. Germline-derived CDR1 and CDR2 are SSHAT and FNYEAQ (reference sequence). CDR3 amino acids: CASRRPGQGFGNTIYF. Written as DNA, the CDR3 is TGTGCTAGCAGACGCCCGGGACAGGGCTTCGGAAACACCATATATTTT.

The chain links TRBV3-1 (or the pseudogene TRBV3-2) to TRBJ2-7; D is perhaps TRBD1 (5 bases). Between the trimmed V and J ends, which lost 7 bases and 3 bases, there was a span of 19 bases. The CDR3 runs 15 residues. Germline CDR1 and CDR2: LGHDT and YNNKEL (reference sequence). This CDR3 is CASIIRQTLSYEQYF. Written as DNA, the CDR3 is TGTGCCAGCATCATTCGACAGACCCTCAGCTACGAGCAGTACTTC.

The chain recombines TRBV7-3 with TRBJ2-3; D is unresolved. V was shortened by 5 bases and J by 6 bases, with 12 bases between the two germline ends. Germline CDR1 reads SGHTA; CDR2 reads FQGTGA. The length of the CDR3 is 13 residues. CDR3: CASSPLGLDTQYF. The CDR3 region has the DNA TGTGCCAGCAGCCCCCTCGGATTGGATACGCAGTATTTT.

The chain carries TRBV19 and TRBJ2-2; TRBD1 is a possible D gene (5 bases). Germline V CDR1 and CDR2: LNHDA, SQIVND (reference sequence). This CDR3 comprises 16 residues. V was clipped by 7 bases and J by 1 base, with 16 bases between them. The CDR3 region is CASKWTNRGNTGELFF. CDR3 nucleotides: TGTGCCAGTAAATGGACAAACCGTGGGAACACCGGGGAGCTGTTTTTT.

This rearrangement joins TRBV19 to TRBJ1-1, with D possibly TRBD1 on 5 matching bases. CDR1 LNHDA and CDR2 SQIVND come from the germline V gene (reference sequence). The CDR3 covers 13 residues. V dropped 5 bases and J dropped 10 bases, with 17 bases sitting between them. This CDR3 reads CASSPGTYLGAFF. DNA for the CDR3: TGTGCCAGTAGTCCGGGGACGTATCTTGGAGCTTTCTTT.

This clone was seen only a few times. The chain carries TRBV3-1 (or the pseudogene TRBV3-2) and TRBJ2-1, with 7 bases aligning to TRBD2. Germline V CDR1 and CDR2: LGHDT, YNNKEL (reference sequence). The CDR3 has 16 amino acids. V trimming: 0 bases; J trimming: 7 bases; junction bases outside the gene matches: 9. This chain's CDR3 is CASSQDVGTITNEQFF. The CDR3 DNA reads as TGTGCCAGCAGCCAAGATGTGGGGACTATCACAAATGAGCAGTTCTTC.

The rearrangement uses TRBV21-1 and TRBJ2-3; the table gives TRBD1 as D, unverified against the DNA. TRBV21-1 is a pseudogene. CDR3 size: 15 residues. DNA for the CDR3: TGTGCCAGCAACCACAGGGGGGAGGGAACAGATACGCAGTATTTT. Translating it yields CASNHRGEGTDTQYF.

The chain uses TRBV7-9 and TRBJ2-1; possible D gene TRBD2, 6 bases. CDR1 is SEHNR, CDR2 FQNEAQ, per germline (reference sequence). With 4 bases removed from V and 8 bases from J, the gap between germline ends came to 15 bases. The CDR3 extends over 14 amino acids. CDR3 region: CASSYQTGGDEQFF. In DNA form, the CDR3 reads TGTGCCAGCAGCTACCAGACCGGCGGGGATGAGCAGTTCTTC.

The rearrangement joins TRBV7-2 to TRBJ2-2, with 7 bases aligning to TRBD2. Per germline, CDR1 SGHTA and CDR2 FQGNSA. This CDR3 has 18 amino acids. V gave up 5 bases and J gave up 0 bases; unmatched junction bases: 12. The CDR3 protein is CASSPVGILATNTGELFF. CDR3 nucleotide sequence: TGTGCCAGCAGCCCCGTGGGGATACTAGCGACGAACACCGGGGAGCTGTTTTTT.

The rearrangement links TRBV18 to TRBJ1-5; unclear D gene. This CDR3 contains 14 residues. Germline assignment: CDR1 KGHSH and CDR2 LQKENI. V lost 4 bases and J 1 base, leaving 8 bases between the germline ends. CDR3 protein: CASSLAGSNQPQHF. CDR3 nucleotides: TGTGCCAGCTCACTGGCGGGGAGCAATCAGCCCCAGCATTTT.

The V gene is TRBV5-6, the J gene TRBJ2-7; D is undetermined. Germline CDR1 and CDR2: SGHDT and YYEEEE. Trimming removed 4 bases from V and 4 bases from J, with 18 bases in between. This CDR3 comprises 15 residues. This chain's CDR3 is CASSLGHRVTYEQYF. The CDR3 region has the DNA TGTGCCAGCAGCCTGGGTCACAGAGTAACTTACGAGCAGTACTTC.

The chain couples TRBV12-2 to TRBJ1-1. TRBV12-2 is recorded as a pseudogene. The CDR3 is 13 residues long. This CDR3 reads CASRFRGRDEAFF. The CDR3 DNA reads TGTGCAAGTCGCTTTCGGGGCAGAGATGAAGCTTTCTTT.

This clone was seen only once. The rearrangement joins TRBV10-3 to TRBJ1-2; TRBD1 matches 8 bases. This CDR3 has 12 amino acids. Germline CDR1 is ENHRY and CDR2 is SYGVKD. The trim removed 10 bases at V and 4 bases at J, leaving 5 bases unmatched. The CDR3 DNA sequence: TGTGCCACCGGGACAGGCCCCTATGGCTACACCTTC. Translated: CATGTGPYGYTF.

For the CDR3, the DNA is TGTGCCAGCTCACTAGACAGGGTTAATTCACCCCTCCACTTT. Its protein is CASSLDRVNSPLHF. The J gene is TRBJ1-6, the V gene TRBV18, with 7 positions matching TRBD1. Germline lookup yields CDR1 KGHSH and CDR2 LQKENI. V was pared by 4 bases and J by 6 bases, with 3 bases of the junction left unmatched. CDR3 length: 14 amino acids.

This rearrangement joins TRBV7-9 to TRBJ2-3, with 13 nucleotides matching TRBD2. The CDR3 length is 19 residues. The germline CDR1 and CDR2 sequences are SEHNR and FQNEAQ (reference sequence). Trimming removed 5 bases from V and 2 bases from J; junction bases left unmatched: 13. For the CDR3, the DNA is TGTGCCAGCAGCCTTCAGACTAGCGGGGGGACCCAGTTCACAGATACGCAGTATTTT. Its translation: CASSLQTSGGTQFTDTQYF.